This T cell receptor (beta chain) appears in the sequencing data of a study of neurological immune-mediated disorders. The unsorted libraries were generated from a total of 2 million PBMCs, which had been stored in RNAlater at -80 C. In TCRdb, the 5' RACE reads were re-called with MiXCR into one record per CDR3 protein. Among about 36,000 distinct CDR3 sequences listed, 10% were seen once. This clonotype was observed at least ten times. Trimming removed 9 bases from V and 1 base from J; junction bases left unmatched: 1. The V gene's germline CDR1 is MNHNY and CDR2 SVGAGI (reference sequence). The CDR3 extends over 12 amino acids.

The chain uses TRBV6-6 and TRBJ2-3, with TRBD2 matching 7 bases. This clonotype was obtained from a woman aged 25-40 years with HTLV-1-associated myelopathy (HAM/TSP). Sequences were obtained from PBMCs. CDR3 sequence: CASAGGTDTQYF. Here the CDR3 DNA reads TGTGCCAGTGCGGGGGGCACAGATACGCAGTATTTT.